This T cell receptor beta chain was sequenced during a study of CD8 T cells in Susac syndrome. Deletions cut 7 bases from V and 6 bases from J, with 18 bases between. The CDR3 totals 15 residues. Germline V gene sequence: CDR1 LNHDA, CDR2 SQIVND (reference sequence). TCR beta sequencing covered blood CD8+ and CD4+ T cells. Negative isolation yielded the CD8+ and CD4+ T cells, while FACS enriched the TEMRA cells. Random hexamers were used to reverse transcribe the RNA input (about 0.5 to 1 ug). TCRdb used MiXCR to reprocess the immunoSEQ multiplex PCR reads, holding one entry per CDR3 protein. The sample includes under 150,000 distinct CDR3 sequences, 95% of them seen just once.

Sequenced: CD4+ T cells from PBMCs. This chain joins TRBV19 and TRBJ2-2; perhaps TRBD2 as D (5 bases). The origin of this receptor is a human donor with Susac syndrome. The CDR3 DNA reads TGTGCCAGTACCCGGCGGGCGGCTGGTGCCGGGGAGCTGTTTTTT. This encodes CASTRRAAGAGELFF. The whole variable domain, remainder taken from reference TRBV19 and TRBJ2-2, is DGGITQSPKYLFRKEGQNVTLSCEQNLNHDAMYWYRQDPGQGLRLIYYSQIVNDFQKGDIAEGYSVSREKKESFPLTVTSAQKNPTAFYLCASTRRAAGAGELFFGEGSRLTVL.